This T cell receptor (beta chain) was obtained from a study of siplizumab effects on memory and regulatory T cells. TCRdb keeps only in-frame clones here, not all; method: immunoSEQ multiplex PCR. The table includes about 68,000 clones, 93% detected once. The CDR3 has 15 residues. CDR1 is SGDLS and CDR2 is YYNGEE in the germline V gene. Trimming at V came to 3 bases and at J to 6 bases, leaving 7 bases not matched to a gene. This chain uses TRBV9 with TRBJ2-2; 8 bases fit TRBD1. The sequencing sample was made of CD8+ T cells sorted from blood. This clonotype was sampled from a human donor in good health. The CDR3 loop reads CASSALGQGAGELFF. The CDR3 DNA sequence: TGTGCCAGCAGCGCCCTAGGACAGGGAGCCGGGGAGCTGTTTTTT.